Each of the 6 T cell receptor beta chains below was sequenced from the same sample in a study of blood T cell repertoires in COVID-19. Produced via immunoSEQ multiplex PCR; TCRdb's table is partial and in-frame only. The table shows roughly 130,000 clones, with 75% to 90% occurring only once. Sequenced input: PBMCs or T cells enriched from blood (not recorded which). The receptors come from a woman between 50 and 59 years old who had recovered from COVID-19.

The V and J genes are TRBV5-1 and TRBJ2-7; D is possibly TRBD2 (6 bases). Germline-derived CDR1 and CDR2 are SGHRS and YFSETQ. CDR3 length: 16 amino acids. V lost 1 base and J 0 bases, leaving 14 bases between the germline ends. CDR3 coding DNA: TGCGCCAGCAGCTTGAACGCGGGACCAAGCTCCTACGAGCAGTACTTC. Amino acids: CASSLNAGPSSYEQYF. Full variable domain (missing parts from reference TRBV5-1 and TRBJ2-7): KAGVTQTPRYLIKTRGQQVTLSCSPISGHRSVSWYQQTPGQGLQFLFEYFSETQRNKGNFPGRFSGRQFSNSRSEMNVSTLELGDSALYLCASSLNAGPSSYEQYFGPGTRLTVT.

The rearrangement uses TRBV2 and TRBJ1-1; 7 nucleotides agree with TRBD1. This CDR3 spans 15 amino acids. Germline lookup yields CDR1 SNHLY and CDR2 FYNNEI. With 4 bases clipped from V and 1 base from J, the junction kept 6 bases outside the gene matches. CDR3 DNA: TGTGCCAGCAGTGTAAGGGACAGCGCGAACACTGAAGCTTTCTTT. It translates to CASSVRDSANTEAFF. The full variable domain, in which reference TRBV2 and TRBJ1-1 provide the parts outside the CDR3, is EPEVTQTPSHQVTQMGQEVILRCVPISNHLYFYWYRQILGQKVEFLVSFYNNEISEKSEIFDDQFSVERPDGSNFTLKIRSTKLEDSAMYFCASSVRDSANTEAFFGQGTRLTVV.

The chain is built from TRBV11-3 and TRBJ2-1; D gene unclear. The germline V and J ends were trimmed by 1 base and 5 bases, with 6 bases remaining between them. This CDR3 has 13 residues. CDR1 and CDR2 from the germline V gene are SGHNT and YENEEA. The CDR3 protein is CASSLGPNNEQFF. The CDR3 nucleotides are TGTGCCAGCAGCTTAGGGCCCAACAATGAGCAGTTCTTC.

The chain uses TRBV7-3 and TRBJ2-1, with D uncertain. Trimming pared 5 bases from V and 11 bases from J, leaving 16 bases between. The germline V gene encodes CDR1 SGHTA and CDR2 FQGTGA. This CDR3 comprises 13 residues. The CDR3 DNA reads as TGTGCCAGCAGCCCTGAGGCAAGAGGTAAGCAGTTCTTC. It codes for CASSPEARGKQFF.

The chain couples TRBV7-9 to TRBJ2-7, with TRBD1 matching 8 bases. CDR1 and CDR2 from the germline V gene are SEHNR and FQNEAQ (reference sequence). The J segment lost 3 bases and the V segment lost 2 bases, leaving 6 bases of the junction unmatched. CDR3 length: 15 amino acids. CDR3 in amino acids: CASSLSQGALYEQYF. The CDR3 DNA sequence: TGTGCCAGCAGCTTAAGCCAGGGGGCTCTCTACGAGCAGTACTTC.

V and J are TRBV4-1 and TRBJ2-7; TRBD1 might be the D (6 bases). This CDR3 contains 16 residues. In germline, CDR1 is MGHRA, CDR2 YSYEKL. V lost 0 bases and J lost 3, with 15 bases in between. CDR3 DNA: TGCGCCAGCAGCCAAGATCAACGGGACAAGTTCTACGAGCAGTACTTC. This translates into CASSQDQRDKFYEQYF.